This record covers a single T cell receptor (beta chain). The CDR3 runs to 13 residues. Trimming took 3 bases from V and 7 from J, leaving 10 bases between them. From germline, CDR1 is KGHDR and CDR2 SFDVKD. This record belongs to a study of blood T cell repertoires in COVID-19. Overall study context: Italy, Spain and the United States were the sources of the convalescent and acute COVID-19 samples.

Participant reports of clinical history set cohort assignment. Exposed enrollees had met someone with a PCR-confirmed or clinician-diagnosed COVID-19 case at some point within the 2 weeks before study entry. TCRdb's copy holds only in-frame clones and misses some; the assay was immunoSEQ multiplex PCR. The profile shows approximately 220,000 clones, 75% to 90% of them singletons. Sequenced: PBMCs or T cells enriched from blood (not recorded which). V gene TRBV24-1 combines with J gene TRBJ2-3, with a tentative D call TRBD2 (5 bases). The clonotype comes from a woman in her 30s who had been exposed to COVID-19. The CDR3 protein is CATSDPSGNTQYF. DNA for the CDR3: TGTGCCACCAGTGATCCGTCGGGGAATACGCAGTATTTT.